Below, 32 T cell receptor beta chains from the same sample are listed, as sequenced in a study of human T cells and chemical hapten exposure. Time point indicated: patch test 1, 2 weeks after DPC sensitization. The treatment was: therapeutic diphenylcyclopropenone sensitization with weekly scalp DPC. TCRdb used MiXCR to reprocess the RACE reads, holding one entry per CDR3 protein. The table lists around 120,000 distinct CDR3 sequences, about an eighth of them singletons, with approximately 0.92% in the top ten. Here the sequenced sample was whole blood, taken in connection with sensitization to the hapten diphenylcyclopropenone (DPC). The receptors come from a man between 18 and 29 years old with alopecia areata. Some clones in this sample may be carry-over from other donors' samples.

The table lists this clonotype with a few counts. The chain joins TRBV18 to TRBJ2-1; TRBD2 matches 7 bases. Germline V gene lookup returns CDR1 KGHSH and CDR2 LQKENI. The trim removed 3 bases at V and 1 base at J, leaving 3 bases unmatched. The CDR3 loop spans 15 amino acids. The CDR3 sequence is CASSPGSGSYNEQFF. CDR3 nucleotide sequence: TGTGCCAGCTCACCGGGTAGCGGGTCCTACAATGAGCAGTTCTTC.

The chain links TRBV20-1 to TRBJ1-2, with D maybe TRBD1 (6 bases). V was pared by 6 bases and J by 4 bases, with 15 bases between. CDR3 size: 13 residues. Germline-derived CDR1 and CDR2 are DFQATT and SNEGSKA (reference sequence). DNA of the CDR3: TGCAGTGCCGTCCTCGGACAGATCTATGGCTACACCTTC. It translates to CSAVLGQIYGYTF.

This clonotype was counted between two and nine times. The DNA of the CDR3 is TGCGCCAGCAGCCAAGATAAGGTTAGCAATCAGCCCCAGCATTTT. Translated, it gives CASSQDKVSNQPQHF. The V and J genes are TRBV4-3 and TRBJ1-5; no clear D. V was trimmed by 0 bases and J by 0 bases, leaving 6 bases between them. Germline V gene sequence: CDR1 LGHNA, CDR2 YSLEER. The CDR3 loop spans 15 amino acids.

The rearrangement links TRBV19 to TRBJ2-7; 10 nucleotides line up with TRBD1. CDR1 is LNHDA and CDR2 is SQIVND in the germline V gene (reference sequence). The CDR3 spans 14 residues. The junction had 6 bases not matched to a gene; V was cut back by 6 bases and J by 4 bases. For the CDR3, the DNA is TGTGCCAGTAGCGGCCGGGACAGGGGATACGAGCAGTACTTC. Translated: CASSGRDRGYEQYF.

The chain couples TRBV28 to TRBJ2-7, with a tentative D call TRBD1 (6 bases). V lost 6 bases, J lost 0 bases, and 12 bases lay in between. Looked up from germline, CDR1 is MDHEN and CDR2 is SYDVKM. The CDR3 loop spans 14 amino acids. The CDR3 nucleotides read TGTGCCAGCAGCTTACAGGGTATCTCCTACGAGCAGTACTTC. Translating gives CASSLQGISYEQYF.

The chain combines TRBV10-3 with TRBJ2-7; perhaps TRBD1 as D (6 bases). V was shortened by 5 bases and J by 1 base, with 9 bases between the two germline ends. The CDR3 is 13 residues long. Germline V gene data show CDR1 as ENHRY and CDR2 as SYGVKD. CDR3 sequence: CAISLTGSYEQYF. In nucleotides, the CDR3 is TGTGCCATCAGTTTGACAGGTTCCTACGAGCAGTACTTC.

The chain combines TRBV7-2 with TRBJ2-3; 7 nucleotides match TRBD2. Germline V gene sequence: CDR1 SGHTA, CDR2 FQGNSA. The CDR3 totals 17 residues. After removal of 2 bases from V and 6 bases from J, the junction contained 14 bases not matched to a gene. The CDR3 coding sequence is TGTGCCAGCAGCTTAAAATTGACTAGCCTCCCGCTGGATACGCAGTATTTT. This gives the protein CASSLKLTSLPLDTQYF.

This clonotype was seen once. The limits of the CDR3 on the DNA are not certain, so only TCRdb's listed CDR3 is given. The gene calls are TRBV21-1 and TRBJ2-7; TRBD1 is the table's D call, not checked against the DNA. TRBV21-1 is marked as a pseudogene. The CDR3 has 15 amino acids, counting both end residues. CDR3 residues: CASSNFARGSYEQYV.

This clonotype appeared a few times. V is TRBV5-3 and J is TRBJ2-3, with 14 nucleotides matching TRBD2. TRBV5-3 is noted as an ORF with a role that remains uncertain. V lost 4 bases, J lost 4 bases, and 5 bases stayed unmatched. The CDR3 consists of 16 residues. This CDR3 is CARSNGLAGGPDTQYF. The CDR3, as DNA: TGTGCCAGAAGCAACGGACTAGCGGGGGGCCCAGATACGCAGTATTTT.

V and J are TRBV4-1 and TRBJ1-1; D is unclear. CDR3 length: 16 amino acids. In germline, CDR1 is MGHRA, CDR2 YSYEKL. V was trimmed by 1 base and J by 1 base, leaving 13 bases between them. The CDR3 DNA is TGCGCCAGCAGCCAAGTTCCAGGTGTAACGAACACTGAAGCTTTCTTT. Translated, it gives CASSQVPGVTNTEAFF.

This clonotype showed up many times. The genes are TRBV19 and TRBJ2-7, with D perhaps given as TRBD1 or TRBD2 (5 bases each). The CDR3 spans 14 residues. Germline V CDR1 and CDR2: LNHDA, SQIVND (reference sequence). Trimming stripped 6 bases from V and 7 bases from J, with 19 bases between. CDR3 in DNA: TGTGCCAGTAGGCCCCGTGGGGGAGAGAAAGAGCAGTACTTC. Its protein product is CASRPRGGEKEQYF.

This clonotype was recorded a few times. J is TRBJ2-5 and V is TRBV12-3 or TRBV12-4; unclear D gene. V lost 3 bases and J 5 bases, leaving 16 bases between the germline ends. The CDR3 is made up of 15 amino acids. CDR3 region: CASSLRSYLSETQYF. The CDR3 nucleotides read TGTGCCAGCAGTTTGAGGTCCTACCTCTCTGAGACCCAGTACTTC.

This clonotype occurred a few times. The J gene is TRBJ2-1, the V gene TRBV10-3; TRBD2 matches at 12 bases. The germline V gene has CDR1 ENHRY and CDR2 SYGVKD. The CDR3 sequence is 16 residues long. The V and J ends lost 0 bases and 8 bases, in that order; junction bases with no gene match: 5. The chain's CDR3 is CAISESLAGGRDEQFF. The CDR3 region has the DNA TGTGCCATCAGTGAGTCACTAGCGGGGGGCAGGGATGAGCAGTTCTTC.

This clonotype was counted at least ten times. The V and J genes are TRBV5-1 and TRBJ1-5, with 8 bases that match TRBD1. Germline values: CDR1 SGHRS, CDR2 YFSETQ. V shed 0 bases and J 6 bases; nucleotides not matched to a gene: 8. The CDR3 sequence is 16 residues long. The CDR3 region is CASSLGSGGSGQPQHF. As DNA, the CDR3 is TGCGCCAGCAGCTTGGGTTCAGGGGGCTCGGGTCAGCCCCAGCATTTT.

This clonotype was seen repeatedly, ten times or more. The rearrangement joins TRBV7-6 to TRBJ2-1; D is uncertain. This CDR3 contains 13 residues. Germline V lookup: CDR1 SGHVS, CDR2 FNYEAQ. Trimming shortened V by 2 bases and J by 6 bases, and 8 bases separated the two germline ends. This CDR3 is CASSLRLSNEQFF. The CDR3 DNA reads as TGTGCCAGCAGCTTACGGCTAAGCAATGAGCAGTTCTTC.

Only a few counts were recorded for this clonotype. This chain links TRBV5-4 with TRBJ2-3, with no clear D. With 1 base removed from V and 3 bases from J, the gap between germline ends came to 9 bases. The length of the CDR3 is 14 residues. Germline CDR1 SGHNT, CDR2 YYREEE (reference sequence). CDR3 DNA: TGTGCCAGCAGCTTGCCTACCCGGACAGATACGCAGTATTTT. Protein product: CASSLPTRTDTQYF. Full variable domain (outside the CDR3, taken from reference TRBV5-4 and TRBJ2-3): ETGVTQSPTHLIKTRGQQVTLRCSSQSGHNTVSWYQQALGQGPQFIFQYYREEENGRGNFPPRFSGLQFPNYSSELNVNALELDDSALYLCASSLPTRTDTQYFGPGTRLTVL.

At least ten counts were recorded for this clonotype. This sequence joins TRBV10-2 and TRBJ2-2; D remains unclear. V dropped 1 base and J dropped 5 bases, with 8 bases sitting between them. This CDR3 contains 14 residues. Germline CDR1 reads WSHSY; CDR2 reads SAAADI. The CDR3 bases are TGCGCCAGCAGTGAGTTAGACTCAACCGGGGAGCTGTTTTTT. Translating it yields CASSELDSTGELFF.

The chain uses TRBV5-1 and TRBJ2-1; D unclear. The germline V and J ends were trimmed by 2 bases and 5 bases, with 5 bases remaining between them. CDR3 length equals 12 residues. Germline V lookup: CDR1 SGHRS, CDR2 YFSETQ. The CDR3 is CASSFQNNEQFF. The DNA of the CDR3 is TGCGCCAGCAGCTTTCAAAACAATGAGCAGTTCTTC.

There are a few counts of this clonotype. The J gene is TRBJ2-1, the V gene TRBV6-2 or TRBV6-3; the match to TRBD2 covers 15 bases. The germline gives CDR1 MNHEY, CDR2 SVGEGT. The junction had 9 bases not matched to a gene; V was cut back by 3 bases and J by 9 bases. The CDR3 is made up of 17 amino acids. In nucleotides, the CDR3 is TGTGCCAGCAGTTATTCGGGACTAGCGGGGGGCCACCCTGAGCAGTTCTTC. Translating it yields CASSYSGLAGGHPEQFF.

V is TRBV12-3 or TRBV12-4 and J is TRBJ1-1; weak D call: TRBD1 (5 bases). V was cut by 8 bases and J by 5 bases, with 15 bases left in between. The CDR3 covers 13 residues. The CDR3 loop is CASLRVWETEAFF. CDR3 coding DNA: TGTGCCAGCCTCAGGGTTTGGGAAACTGAAGCTTTCTTT.

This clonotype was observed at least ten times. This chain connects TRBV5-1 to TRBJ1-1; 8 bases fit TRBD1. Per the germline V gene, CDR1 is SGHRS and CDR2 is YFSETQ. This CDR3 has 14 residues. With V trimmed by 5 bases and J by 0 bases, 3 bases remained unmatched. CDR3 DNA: TGCGCCAGCAGTCCGGACAGGGTGAACACTGAAGCTTTCTTT. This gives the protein CASSPDRVNTEAFF.

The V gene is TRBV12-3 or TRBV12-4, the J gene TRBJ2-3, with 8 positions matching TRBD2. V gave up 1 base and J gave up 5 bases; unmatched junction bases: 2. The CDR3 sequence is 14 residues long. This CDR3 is CASSLGLAGDTQYF. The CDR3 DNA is TGTGCCAGCAGTTTAGGGCTAGCGGGAGATACGCAGTATTTT.

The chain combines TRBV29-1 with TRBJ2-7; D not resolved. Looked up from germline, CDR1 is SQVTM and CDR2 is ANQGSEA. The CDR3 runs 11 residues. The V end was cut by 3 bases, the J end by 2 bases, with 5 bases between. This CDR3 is CSVDNTYEQYF. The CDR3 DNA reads TGCAGCGTTGACAACACCTACGAGCAGTACTTC.

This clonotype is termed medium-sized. CDR3 protein: CSVEQGLTGELFF. The DNA of the CDR3 is TGCAGCGTTGAACAGGGACTCACCGGGGAGCTGTTTTTT. The chain has TRBV29-1 and TRBJ2-2, with D perhaps TRBD2 (6 bases). The germline gives CDR1 SQVTM, CDR2 ANQGSEA. This CDR3 comprises 13 residues. The ends were cut back, 2 bases at V and 4 bases at J, with 8 bases in the middle.

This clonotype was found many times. As DNA, the CDR3 is TGTGCCAGCAGCGTATCTGGGATCAGCGGCATTCAGTACTTC. It yields the protein CASSVSGISGIQYF. J is TRBJ2-4 and V is TRBV9; a possible D gene is TRBD2 (5 bases). The V and J ends lost 1 base and 9 bases respectively, with 14 bases between them. The CDR3 is made up of 14 amino acids. Germline assignment: CDR1 SGDLS and CDR2 YYNGEE.

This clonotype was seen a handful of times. The CDR3, as DNA: TGTGCTAGTGGTCCTCCCGGGACAGGGAGGATCACTGAAGCTTTCTTT. Its protein product is CASGPPGTGRITEAFF. This rearrangement joins TRBV12-5 to TRBJ1-1; TRBD1 agrees at 9 bases. Germline-derived CDR1 and CDR2 are LGHNT and FRNRAP. The CDR3 runs to 16 residues. V lost 5 bases, J lost 4 bases, and 11 bases stayed unmatched.

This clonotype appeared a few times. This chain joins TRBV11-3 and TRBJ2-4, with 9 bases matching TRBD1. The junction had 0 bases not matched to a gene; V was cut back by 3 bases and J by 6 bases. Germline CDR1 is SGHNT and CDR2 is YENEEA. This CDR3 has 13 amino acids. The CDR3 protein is CASSLTGGNIQYF. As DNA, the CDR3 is TGTGCCAGCAGCTTGACAGGGGGAAACATTCAGTACTTC.

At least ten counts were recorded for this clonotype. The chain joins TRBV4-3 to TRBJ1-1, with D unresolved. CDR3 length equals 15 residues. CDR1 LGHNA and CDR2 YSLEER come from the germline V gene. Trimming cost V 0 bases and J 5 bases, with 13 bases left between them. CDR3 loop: CASSQDPHTETEAFF. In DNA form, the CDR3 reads TGCGCCAGCAGCCAAGATCCCCACACAGAAACTGAAGCTTTCTTT.

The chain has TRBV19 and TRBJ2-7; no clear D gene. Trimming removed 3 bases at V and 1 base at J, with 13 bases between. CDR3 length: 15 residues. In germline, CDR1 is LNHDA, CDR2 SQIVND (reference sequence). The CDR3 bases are TGTGCCAGTAGTATCATGGACGGCAGATCCTACGAGCAGTACTTC. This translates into CASSIMDGRSYEQYF.

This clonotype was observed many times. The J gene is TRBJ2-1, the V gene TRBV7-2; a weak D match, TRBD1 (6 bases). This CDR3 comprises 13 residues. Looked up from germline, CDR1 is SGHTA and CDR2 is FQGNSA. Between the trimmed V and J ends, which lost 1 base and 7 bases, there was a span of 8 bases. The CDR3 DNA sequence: TGTGCCAGCAGCTTAGGAGGGGGAAATGAGCAGTTCTTC. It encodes CASSLGGGNEQFF.

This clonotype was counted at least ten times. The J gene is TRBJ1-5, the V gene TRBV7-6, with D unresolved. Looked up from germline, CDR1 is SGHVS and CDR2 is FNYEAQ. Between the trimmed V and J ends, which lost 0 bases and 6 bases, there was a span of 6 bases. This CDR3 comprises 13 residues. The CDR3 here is CASSLAPGQPQHF. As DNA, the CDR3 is TGTGCCAGCAGCTTAGCTCCGGGTCAGCCCCAGCATTTT.

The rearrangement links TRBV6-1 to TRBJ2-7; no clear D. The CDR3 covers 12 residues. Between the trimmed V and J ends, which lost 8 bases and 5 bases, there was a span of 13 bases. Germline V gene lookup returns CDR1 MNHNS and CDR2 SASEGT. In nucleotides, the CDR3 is TGTGCCAGCGGGTACCCAAGAGACGAGCAGTACGTC. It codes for CASGYPRDEQYV.